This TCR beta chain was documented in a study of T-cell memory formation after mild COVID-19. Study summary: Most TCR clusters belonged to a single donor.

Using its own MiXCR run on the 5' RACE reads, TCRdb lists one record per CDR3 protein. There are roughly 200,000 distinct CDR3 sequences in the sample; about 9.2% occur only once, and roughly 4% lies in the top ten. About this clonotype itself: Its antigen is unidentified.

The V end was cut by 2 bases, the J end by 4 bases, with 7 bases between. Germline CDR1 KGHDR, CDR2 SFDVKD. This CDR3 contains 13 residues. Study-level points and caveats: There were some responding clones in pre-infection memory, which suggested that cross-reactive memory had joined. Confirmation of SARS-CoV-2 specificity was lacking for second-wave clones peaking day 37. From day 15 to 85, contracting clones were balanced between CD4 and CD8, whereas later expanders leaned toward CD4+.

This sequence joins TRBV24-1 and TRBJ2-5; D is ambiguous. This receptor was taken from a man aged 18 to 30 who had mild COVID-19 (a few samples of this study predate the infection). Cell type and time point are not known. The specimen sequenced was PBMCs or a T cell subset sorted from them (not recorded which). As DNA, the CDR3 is TGTGCCACCAGTGATTGGGTTGGAGAGACCCAGTACTTC. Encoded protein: CATSDWVGETQYF.